What follows are 8 T cell receptor beta chains derived from one specimen sequenced in a study of T cell changes during pregnancy in multiple sclerosis. Only in-frame clones appear in the TCRdb table, and some are missing; sequencing was by immunoSEQ multiplex PCR. The table includes tens of thousands of clones, 85% to 95% detected once. Source: CD8+ T cells from peripheral blood mononuclear cells, taken in the third trimester of pregnancy. The receptors were gathered from a female donor in good health, enrolled as a control in a pregnancy study.

This chain joins TRBV7-3 and TRBJ1-1; no reliable D call. The germline V gene has CDR1 SGHTA and CDR2 FQGTGA. V shed 4 bases and J shed 1 base, with 7 bases lying between them. The CDR3 contains 13 residues. The CDR3: CASSSVENTEAFF. DNA of the CDR3: TGTGCCAGCAGCTCGGTAGAGAACACTGAAGCTTTCTTT.

This CDR3 reads CASSGTGDHEQYF. CDR3 DNA sequence: TGTGCCAGCTCCGGGACAGGGGACCACGAGCAGTACTTC. The chain combines TRBV6-6 with TRBJ2-7, with 10 bases identical to TRBD1. This CDR3 comprises 13 residues. The V gene's germline CDR1 is MNHNY and CDR2 SVGAGI (reference sequence). V was clipped by 8 bases and J by 5 bases; unmatched bases: 6.

The rearrangement joins TRBV29-1 to TRBJ1-1; D is unresolved. Between the trimmed V and J ends, which lost 2 bases and 3 bases, there was a span of 16 bases. Per germline, CDR1 SQVTM and CDR2 ANQGSEA. This CDR3 has 15 amino acids. The CDR3 DNA reads as TGCAGCGTTGAACCGGGAGGCAGGTGGGACACTGAAGCTTTCTTT. Its translation is CSVEPGGRWDTEAFF. The whole variable domain, filled in from reference TRBV29-1 and TRBJ1-1, reads SAVISQKPSRDICQRGTSLTIQCQVDSQVTMMFWYRQQPGQSLTLIATANQGSEATYESGFVIDKFPISRPNLTFSTLTVSNMSPEDSSIYLCSVEPGGRWDTEAFFGQGTRLTVV.

This chain connects TRBV4-1 to TRBJ2-5; a weak D match, TRBD2 (6 bases). This CDR3 region has 16 residues. Germline V CDR1 and CDR2: MGHRA, YSYEKL. Trimming left V 2 bases short and J 4 bases short, with 17 bases between. DNA for the CDR3: TGCGCCAGCAGCCAATCCCTCGGCGGGGACCCAGAGACCCAGTACTTC. Protein sequence: CASSQSLGGDPETQYF.

CDR3 in amino acids: CATSRGQGSSYEQYF. The CDR3 bases are TGTGCCACCAGCAGAGGCCAGGGGAGCTCCTACGAGCAGTACTTC. The chain combines TRBV15 with TRBJ2-7; TRBD1 is a possible D gene (6 bases). The CDR3 contains 15 residues. V lost 1 base to trimming and J lost 0 bases, with 10 bases between them. CDR1 is LNHNV, CDR2 YYDKDF, per germline (reference sequence).

This clone was recorded a few times. This sequence joins TRBV2 and TRBJ1-5, with TRBD1 as a possible D gene (6 bases). Trimming pared 5 bases from V and 5 bases from J, leaving 16 bases between. CDR3 length: 15 residues. Germline lookup yields CDR1 SNHLY and CDR2 FYNNEI. The CDR3 reads CASSHYRAADQPQHF. In DNA form, the CDR3 reads TGTGCCAGCAGTCATTACAGGGCTGCTGATCAGCCCCAGCATTTT.

The V gene is TRBV4-3, the J gene TRBJ2-5; 10 nucleotides align to TRBD1. The CDR3 totals 15 residues. Trimming cost V 3 bases and J 5 bases; bases outside gene matches: 6. CDR1 and CDR2 from the germline V gene are LGHNA and YSLEER. The CDR3 nucleotides read TGCGCCAGCAGCCATAGGACAGGGGGTAGGGAGACCCAGTACTTC. Protein: CASSHRTGGRETQYF.

The genes are TRBV27 and TRBJ2-7; tentatively, D is TRBD2 (6 bases). V was pared by 2 bases and J by 3 bases, with 11 bases between. The CDR3 contains 14 residues. Germline CDR1 reads MNHEY; CDR2 reads SMNVEV (reference sequence). The DNA for the CDR3 is TGTGCCAGCAGTTTAGCGGGATACGACTACGAGCAGTACTTC. Its protein is CASSLAGYDYEQYF.